Reported below is one T cell receptor (beta chain). Germline V gene data show CDR1 as LGHNA and CDR2 as YSLEER. The CDR3 runs 16 residues. V was clipped by 0 bases and J by 3 bases; unmatched bases: 5. This sample stems from a study of PD-L1 blockade in urothelial cancer. Background on the study: Patients had undergone 0 to 3 prior chemotherapy regimens. The analyses of blood took place 3 weeks (second dose) and 6 weeks after treatment start.

Each PCR reaction had synthetic TCR analog templates spiked into it. The protocol was immunoSEQ multiplex PCR, while the TCRdb copy is restricted to in-frame clones and leaves out a portion. The sample contains roughly 74,000 clones, approximately 90% of which appear only once. The rearrangement links TRBV4-3 to TRBJ2-7, with TRBD2 matching over 10 bases. Sequencing was performed on PBMCs, taken around atezolizumab (anti-PD-L1) treatment. The receptor was isolated from a woman in her seventies with urothelial cancer. This CDR3 is CASSQDRTSGYYEQYF. The CDR3 nucleotides are TGCGCCAGCAGCCAAGATCGGACTAGCGGTTACTACGAGCAGTACTTC.